The source of this T cell receptor (beta chain) is a study of cytomegalovirus exposure and HLA in healthy donors. Across the study: HLA-typed donors contributed 80 million to 85 million unique TCRs, which were held in an early data release.

This PCR relied on a set of 60 Vbeta primers and 13 Jbeta primers. Here immunoSEQ multiplex PCR was the method, and the copy in TCRdb shows in-frame clones only, minus some. The sample shows 200,000 or so clones, about 81% of them seen only once. Study-wide results and limits: The presence/absence work took it that sequencing depth was about the same across donors. Within an earlier analysis, most TCR beta V segments proved productive either about 87% or about 30% of the time.

All the people who gave samples were healthy bone marrow donors. The germline gives CDR1 ENHRY, CDR2 SYGVKD. With 2 bases clipped from V and 4 bases from J, the junction kept 5 bases outside the gene matches. The CDR3 has 15 amino acids. In the case of this clone: The antigen is not known.

The chain links TRBV10-3 to TRBJ2-7, with 10 bases lining up with TRBD1. Source material: PBMCs. The origin of this receptor is a woman aged 18-29 years in good health and CMV-seropositive. The CDR3 DNA is TGTGCCATCAGTGAGGTGACAGGGGGCTCTTACGAGCAGTACTTC. Protein: CAISEVTGGSYEQYF.